This paragraph reports one T cell receptor (beta chain). This sample is part of a study of blood T cell repertoires in COVID-19. Study information: T cells, B-cell-depleted T cells, or PBMCs provided the cDNA or gDNA that served as material.

Clinical history as reported by participants underpinned cohort assignment. During the 2 weeks before they entered the study, exposed participants had met someone with a PCR-confirmed or clinician-diagnosed COVID-19 case. Original handling: Amplified reference gene primers provided the basis for estimating nucleated cell counts. TCRdb keeps only in-frame clones here, not all; method: immunoSEQ multiplex PCR. From that table come the V and J calls and clone size; the DNA was used to work out D and trimming. The sample yields hundreds of thousands of clones, around nine tenths seen once. This clonotype was obtained from a woman younger than 45 who had been exposed to COVID-19. The sample consisted of PBMCs or T cells enriched from blood (not recorded which).

The CDR3 DNA follows: TGTGCCAGCAGTTCCCCCTCTTGGGGCGATGATGGTCAGCCCCAGCATTTT. It codes for CASSSPSWGDDGQPQHF. The chain joins TRBV28 to TRBJ1-5, with a weak D call TRBD1 (5 bases). V was cut by 4 bases and J by 6 bases, with 22 bases left in between. This CDR3 has 17 amino acids. Per germline, CDR1 MDHEN and CDR2 SYDVKM.